This paragraph reports one TCR beta chain. As processed by the authors: Using reference gene primer amplification, nucleated cell counts were estimated. TCRdb's table, derived via immunoSEQ multiplex PCR, lists solely in-frame clones and lacks some. The DNA gave D and trimming, while V, J and clone size come from that table. Among hundreds of thousands of clones listed, 85% to 90% were seen once. The CDR3 length is 16 residues. In germline, CDR1 is LGHNA, CDR2 YNFKEQ. After removal of 0 bases from V and 7 bases from J, the junction contained 9 bases not matched to a gene. This specimen comes from a study of blood T cell repertoires in COVID-19.

The sequencing input was peripheral blood. The origin of this receptor is a man in his 70s with acute or convalescent COVID-19. The V and J genes are TRBV4-2 and TRBJ2-1, with TRBD2 matching 7 bases. CDR3 DNA: TGTGCCAGCAGCCAAGATTGGGGGAGGGCCGGGAATGAGCAGTTCTTC. Its translation: CASSQDWGRAGNEQFF.